This T cell receptor beta chain was captured by sequencing in a study of Graves' ophthalmopathy and Graves' hyperthyroidism. Study summary: Upon initial diagnosis and before any treatment, peripheral blood was collected.

Researchers took RNA transcripts and amplified TCR beta CDR3 regions from them. First-round RT-PCR with HTBI primers preceded a second-round multiplex PCR. In TCRdb, the multiplex PCR reads were re-called with MiXCR into one record per CDR3 protein. The sample shows more than 550,000 distinct CDR3 sequences, about 41% of them seen only once. The CDR3 consists of 20 residues. V lost 4 bases to trimming and J lost 7 bases, with 33 bases between them. The germline V gene encodes CDR1 SGDLS and CDR2 YYNGEE. Findings and caveats of the study: Progression of ophthalmopathy was predicted by the model with roughly 71% sensitivity and around 77% specificity.

PBMCs were isolated by Ficoll-Paque density gradient centrifugation, using roughly 10 ml of fresh peripheral blood as the starting material. Remarks on this clonotype: What it binds is unknown.

This chain connects TRBV9 to TRBJ1-5; D is perhaps TRBD1 (5 bases). This receptor was identified in an adult man with Graves' ophthalmopathy. Sequenced sample: peripheral blood. The CDR3 nucleotides are TGTGCCAGCAGCTTATTTGGAAAACAAATTGGGGGGGGGTCCCCCCAGCCCCAGCATTTT. It yields the protein CASSLFGKQIGGGSPQPQHF. Based on the CDR3 plus reference TRBV9 and TRBJ1-5, the full variable domain is DSGVTQTPKHLITATGQRVTLRCSPRSGDLSVYWYQQSLDQGLQFLIQYYNGEERAKGNILERFSAQQFPDLHSELNLSSLELGDSALYFCASSLFGKQIGGGSPQPQHFGDGTRLSIL.